This TCR beta chain was documented in a study of long-term antiretroviral therapy in people with HIV. At the level of the study: The earliest samples came from an era when ART typically awaited falling CD4 counts. Overall study findings and caveats: The repertoire was dominated at all time points by clones expanded before ART.

Worth noting for this clone: Antigen: not known.

A v3.0 immunoSEQ assay was performed at survey level. Assay used: immunoSEQ multiplex PCR; TCRdb lists only in-frame clones, some missing. The sample lists approximately 20,000 clones; about nine tenths were seen once. CDR1 MDHEN and CDR2 SYDVKM come from the germline V gene. The CDR3 has 16 residues. The germline V and J ends were trimmed by 3 bases and 2 bases, with 16 bases remaining between them. This TCR derives from a man between 18 and 29 years old with HIV. The chain is built from TRBV28 and TRBJ1-1, with D possibly TRBD1 on 6 matching bases. The specimen was unsorted PBMCs, collected 2.1 years after starting antiretroviral therapy. CDR3 sequence: CASSFPLRTANTEAFF. CDR3 DNA sequence: TGTGCCAGCAGTTTCCCCCTCAGGACAGCCAACACTGAAGCTTTCTTT.